Presented here are 26 T cell receptor beta chains from one specimen sequenced in a study of T-cell reconstitution after alpha-beta-depleted transplantation in children. Researchers prepared the TCRbeta library using unique molecular identifiers, the study reports. One entry per CDR3 protein results from TCRdb running MiXCR on the PCR reads. Of 55,000 to 85,000 distinct CDR3 sequences listed, roughly 11% are singletons. The source was PBMCs, collected before TCRalphabeta/CD19-depleted stem cell transplant. These receptors all come from a boy aged 10-17 years with acute myeloid leukemia, due to receive a stem cell transplant.

There are many counts of this clonotype. Written as DNA, the CDR3 is TGTGCCAGCAGTTCGACCGGGACAGTGAACACTGAAGCTTTCTTT. Amino acids: CASSSTGTVNTEAFF. This chain joins TRBV12-3 or TRBV12-4 and TRBJ1-1; 7 positions agree with TRBD1. CDR3 length: 15 amino acids. The J segment lost 0 bases and the V segment lost 4 bases, leaving 5 bases of the junction unmatched.

This clonotype was observed a handful of times. The chain uses TRBV29-1 and TRBJ1-2, with D tentatively TRBD1 (6 bases). Trimming removed 5 bases from V and 4 bases from J, with 14 bases in between. CDR3 size: 13 residues. Germline CDR1 is SQVTM and CDR2 is ANQGSEA. The CDR3 loop reads CSVKQNRVYGYTF. For the CDR3, the DNA is TGCAGCGTTAAACAGAACAGGGTCTATGGCTACACCTTC.

This clonotype has a count of ten or more. This chain links TRBV10-2 with TRBJ2-7; 8 nucleotides agree with TRBD2. This CDR3 is 15 amino acids long. With V trimmed by 0 bases and J by 3 bases, 4 bases remained unmatched. Germline V CDR1 and CDR2: WSHSY, SAAADI. CDR3 in DNA: TGCGCCAGCAGTGAGTCCTCGGGAGGGCGCTACGAGCAGTACTTC. Its translation: CASSESSGGRYEQYF.

This chain's CDR3 is CASSYLVGEQYF. The CDR3 nucleotides are TGTGCCAGCAGTTACCTAGTGGGCGAGCAGTACTTC. This chain uses TRBV6-2 or TRBV6-3 with TRBJ2-7; D not certain. The germline V gene has CDR1 MNHEY and CDR2 SVGEGT. The ends were cut back, 2 bases at V and 6 bases at J, with 8 bases in the middle. The CDR3 covers 12 residues.

A few counts support this clonotype. The genes are TRBV29-1 and TRBJ2-3; TRBD2 matches at 12 bases. Unmatched junction bases numbered 7, after V lost 7 bases and J lost 2 bases. The CDR3 sequence is 15 residues long. Germline V gene data show CDR1 as SQVTM and CDR2 as ANQGSEA. The CDR3 protein is CSATSGGTTTDTQYF. DNA of the CDR3: TGCAGCGCTACTAGCGGGGGGACTACCACAGATACGCAGTATTTT.

This clonotype was seen only a few times. The chain employs TRBV7-8 and TRBJ1-1; TRBD1 matches at 8 bases. Germline-derived CDR1 and CDR2 are SGHVS and FQNEAQ. J gave up 1 base and V 0 bases, and 7 bases lay outside the gene matches. The CDR3 sequence is 17 residues long. CDR3: CASSLALQGASNTEAFF. CDR3 DNA: TGTGCCAGCAGCTTAGCTTTGCAGGGGGCCTCGAACACTGAAGCTTTCTTT.

This clonotype has a count of ten or more. The DNA for the CDR3 is TGTGCCAGCAGCGCCGGGCTGGGAGTTGGAAACACCATATATTTT. Translation: CASSAGLGVGNTIYF. V gene TRBV25-1 combines with J gene TRBJ1-3; no firm D call. This CDR3 has 15 residues. V lost 6 bases, J lost 3 bases, and 15 bases lay in between. From germline, CDR1 is MGHDK and CDR2 SYGVNS.

The V gene is TRBV6-5, the J gene TRBJ2-2; weak D call: TRBD1 (6 bases). Germline V gene lookup returns CDR1 MNHEY and CDR2 SVGAGI. The CDR3 totals 15 residues. Trimming took 2 bases from V and 0 from J, leaving 7 bases between them. The CDR3 loop reads CASSYGQSNTGELFF. The CDR3, as DNA: TGTGCCAGCAGTTACGGACAGTCGAACACCGGGGAGCTGTTTTTT.

The table lists this clonotype with many counts. V is TRBV27 and J is TRBJ1-2, with 9 bases that match TRBD1. Germline trimming cut 5 bases from V and 1 base from J; bases unmatched to any gene: 5. This CDR3 is 15 amino acids long. The germline CDR1 and CDR2 sequences are MNHEY and SMNVEV (reference sequence). The CDR3 protein is CASSNRGRNNYGYTF. The CDR3 nucleotides read TGTGCCAGCAGTAACAGGGGGCGGAATAACTATGGCTACACCTTC.

This clonotype was seen repeatedly, ten times or more. The rearrangement uses TRBV10-3 and TRBJ2-5; 13 bases are shared with TRBD2. This CDR3 comprises 16 residues. V gave up 4 bases and J gave up 2 bases; unmatched junction bases: 4. The V gene's germline CDR1 is ENHRY and CDR2 SYGVKD. CDR3 bases: TGTGCCATCAGTGTCGGGACTAGCGGGGTGCAAGAGACCCAGTACTTC. This translates into CAISVGTSGVQETQYF.

This clonotype was seen ten or more times. The chain links TRBV7-9 to TRBJ2-1, with TRBD2 identical over 8 bases. The CDR3 has 15 residues. J gave up 7 bases and V 4 bases, and 9 bases lay outside the gene matches. The germline V gene has CDR1 SEHNR and CDR2 FQNEAQ (reference sequence). Here the CDR3 reads CASSSTSAIGNEQFF. The CDR3 nucleotides are TGTGCCAGCAGCTCGACTAGCGCCATTGGGAATGAGCAGTTCTTC.

In its sample, this clonotype was seen many times. The V gene is TRBV7-2, the J gene TRBJ2-3; 14 nucleotides agree with TRBD2. Per the germline V gene, CDR1 is SGHTA and CDR2 is FQGNSA. The V and J ends lost 3 bases and 6 bases, in that order; junction bases with no gene match: 2. There are 15 residues in the CDR3. DNA of the CDR3: TGTGCCAGCAGCTTGGGACTAGCGGGAGAGGATACGCAGTATTTT. This translates into CASSLGLAGEDTQYF.

This clonotype was observed at least ten times. CDR3 bases: TGTGCCAGCAGCTTGCAGGGGGATATGGTTGGTGAAAAACTGTTTTTT. It specifies CASSLQGDMVGEKLFF. This rearrangement joins TRBV7-9 to TRBJ1-4; TRBD1 aligns across 7 bases. The germline gives CDR1 SEHNR, CDR2 FQNEAQ (reference sequence). V shed 3 bases and J 7 bases; nucleotides not matched to a gene: 11. The CDR3 covers 16 residues.

This clonotype has at least ten counts. The chain uses TRBV10-1 and TRBJ2-7; 7 bases agree with TRBD2. Germline loops: CDR1 WNHNN, CDR2 SYGVQD (reference sequence). The CDR3 consists of 15 residues. V shed 5 bases, J shed 6 bases, and the junction held 13 bases outside the gene matches. In nucleotides, the CDR3 is TGCGCCAGCAGTAAAACCCGGGACTACCCTGGCGAGCAGTACGTC. It is translated as CASSKTRDYPGEQYV.

In its sample, this clonotype was seen many times. V is TRBV11-2 and J is TRBJ2-7, with 7 bases identical to TRBD1. This CDR3 has 13 residues. Germline V gene data show CDR1 as SGHAT and CDR2 as FQNNGV. After removal of 7 bases from V and 3 bases from J, the junction contained 6 bases not matched to a gene. The DNA for the CDR3 is TGTGCCAGCAACAAGGGGGCAGGCTACGAGCAGTACTTC. It is translated as CASNKGAGYEQYF.

Notes on this clonotype: At one end the junction does not follow the germline gene, possibly because of a read error. The V and J genes are TRBV7-2 and TRBJ2-2; possibly TRBD1 or TRBD2 for D (5 bases each). CDR1 is SGHTA and CDR2 is FQGNSA in the germline V gene. There are 14 residues in the CDR3. As DNA, the CDR3 is TGTGCCAGCAGCTCCTCCGGGGCCACCGGGGATCTGTTTTTT. Encoded protein: CASSSSGATGDLFF.

The J gene is TRBJ2-2, the V gene TRBV5-5; unclear D gene. The CDR3 extends over 14 amino acids. V shed 6 bases and J shed 0 bases, with 9 bases lying between them. Germline V gene lookup returns CDR1 SGHKS and CDR2 YYEKEE (reference sequence). The CDR3 DNA follows: TGTGCCAGCAAACAGTTCGCGAACACCGGGGAGCTGTTTTTT. Encoded protein: CASKQFANTGELFF.

This clonotype has at least ten counts. J is TRBJ2-1 and V is TRBV12-3 or TRBV12-4, with D possibly matching TRBD2 (5 bases). Trimming took 8 bases from V and 12 from J, leaving 11 bases between them. The CDR3 is 10 amino acids. The CDR3 is CASRGSGQFF. The CDR3 nucleotides read TGTGCCAGCCGAGGGTCTGGGCAGTTCTTC.

This clonotype was seen repeatedly, ten times or more. The rearrangement joins TRBV7-3 to TRBJ2-7; D is possibly TRBD2 (5 bases). CDR1 and CDR2 (germline): SGHTA, FQGTGA. CDR3 length: 15 amino acids. Trimming stripped 5 bases from V and 2 bases from J, with 16 bases between. The CDR3 bases are TGTGCCAGCAGCAAAGCAGGAGGTATTGCCTACGAGCAGTACTTC. Protein product: CASSKAGGIAYEQYF.

This clonotype occurred many times. The V and J genes are TRBV11-2 and TRBJ1-6; D is ambiguous. The germline V gene has CDR1 SGHAT and CDR2 FQNNGV. The CDR3 totals 14 residues. The germline V and J ends were trimmed by 4 bases and 10 bases, with 14 bases remaining between them. The CDR3: CASSYLRTGSPLHF. The CDR3 bases are TGTGCCAGCAGCTACCTACGGACGGGATCACCCCTCCACTTT.

This clonotype was seen at least ten times. The chain has TRBV4-1 and TRBJ2-7; a weak D match, TRBD2 (6 bases). The CDR3 is 14 amino acids. Per germline, CDR1 MGHRA and CDR2 YSYEKL. Trimming cost V 0 bases and J 2 bases, with 8 bases left between them. The CDR3 spells CASSQDTGAYEQYV. Here the CDR3 DNA reads TGCGCCAGCAGCCAAGATACGGGGGCCTACGAGCAGTACGTC.

This chain uses TRBV7-9 with TRBJ1-2; D not certain. The CDR3 is 14 residues long. Germline V gene data show CDR1 as SEHNR and CDR2 as FQNEAQ (reference sequence). Trimming shortened V by 1 base and J by 2 bases, and 8 bases separated the two germline ends. Here the CDR3 reads CASSLDFPNYGYTF. In nucleotides, the CDR3 is TGTGCCAGCAGCTTAGACTTCCCCAACTATGGCTACACCTTC.

The gene calls are TRBV28 and TRBJ1-1, with TRBD1 as a possible D gene (5 bases). This CDR3 contains 15 residues. Germline V gives CDR1 MDHEN, CDR2 SYDVKM. The germline V and J ends were trimmed by 5 bases and 4 bases, with 17 bases remaining between them. The CDR3 protein is CASSPSQLGGTEAFF. For the CDR3, the DNA is TGTGCCAGCAGTCCCTCACAGCTTGGGGGCACTGAAGCTTTCTTT.

V and J are TRBV20-1 and TRBJ1-1, with D maybe TRBD1 (5 bases). Germline lookup yields CDR1 DFQATT and CDR2 SNEGSKA (reference sequence). V was trimmed by 3 bases and J by 2 bases, leaving 19 bases between them. The CDR3 extends over 16 amino acids. CDR3 nucleotide sequence: TGCAGTGCTAGCCCCCCCAGGGCGCGTTTAAACACTGAAGCTTTCTTT. It codes for CSASPPRARLNTEAFF.

This clonotype was observed at least ten times. The genes are TRBV25-1 and TRBJ2-5; D perhaps matches TRBD1 (6 bases). This CDR3 contains 15 residues. V gave up 1 base and J gave up 4 bases, with 13 bases separating them. The germline V gene has CDR1 MGHDK and CDR2 SYGVNS. The CDR3 DNA is TGTGCCAGCAGTGAATCAAGGGGGTTGGGAGAGACCCAGTACTTC. Translation gives CASSESRGLGETQYF.

In regard to this clonotype: At one boundary the junction diverges from the germline segment, which might be a read error. This chain uses TRBV3-1 with TRBJ2-2; D uncertain. The CDR3 has 15 residues. Per the germline V gene, CDR1 is LGHDT and CDR2 is YNNKEL (reference sequence). The CDR3 region is CASCHPIRSPGELFF. In nucleotides, the CDR3 is TGTGCCAGCTGCCATCCGATCCGCAGCCCCGGGGAGCTGTTTTTT.